The 32 T cell receptor beta chains below come from one sample, sequenced in a study of blood T cell repertoires in COVID-19. Method: immunoSEQ multiplex PCR; TCRdb's copy keeps in-frame clones and lacks some. The sample yields around 220,000 clones, roughly 88% seen once. Sequencing was done on a sample of peripheral blood. The origin of the receptors is a man younger than 35 with active or convalescent COVID-19.

In nucleotides, the CDR3 is TGTGCCAGCAGCGTAGGGGGACTATTGGTAGCGGGGCAGCAGTACTTC. This gives the protein CASSVGGLLVAGQQYF. The chain couples TRBV9 to TRBJ2-7; 8 bases agree with TRBD2. The CDR3 contains 16 residues. Germline assignment: CDR1 SGDLS and CDR2 YYNGEE. The trim removed 0 bases at V and 8 bases at J, leaving 13 bases unmatched.

The rearrangement links TRBV6-5 to TRBJ1-2; D is unresolved. The CDR3 covers 13 residues. CDR1 and CDR2 (germline): MNHEY, SVGAGI. V was pared by 7 bases and J by 8 bases, with 17 bases between. The CDR3 sequence: CASTVDLAGGYTF. The CDR3, as DNA: TGTGCCAGCACGGTCGACCTCGCGGGGGGCTACACCTTC.

In this sample, this clone turned up once. The rearrangement links TRBV24-1 to TRBJ1-5, with a tentative D call TRBD1 (6 bases). Trimming cost V 4 bases and J 6 bases, with 15 bases left between them. Germline loops: CDR1 KGHDR, CDR2 SFDVKD. The CDR3 is 15 amino acids. The CDR3 nucleotides read TGTGCCACCAGTGAGGCGACAGGTGCTCCTCAGCCCCAGCATTTT. Residues: CATSEATGAPQPQHF.

The CDR3 loop reads CASSWGTDNSPLHF. The CDR3 DNA reads TGTGCCAGCAGTTGGGGGACAGATAATTCACCCCTCCACTTT. The chain employs TRBV27 and TRBJ1-6; 7 nucleotides match TRBD1. The junction had 2 bases not matched to a gene; V was cut back by 4 bases and J by 5 bases. Germline loops: CDR1 MNHEY, CDR2 SMNVEV (reference sequence). CDR3 length: 14 amino acids.

The genes are TRBV18 and TRBJ1-3; 8 bases are shared with TRBD1. The CDR3 is made up of 16 amino acids. Per germline, CDR1 KGHSH and CDR2 LQKENI. Germline trimming cut 3 bases from V and 0 bases from J; bases unmatched to any gene: 4. The CDR3 spells CASSPYQGASGNTIYF. CDR3 nucleotides: TGTGCCAGCTCACCCTATCAGGGGGCCTCTGGAAACACCATATATTTT.

The V gene is TRBV24-1, the J gene TRBJ1-2; 9 nucleotides line up with TRBD1. This CDR3 is built from 14 residues. The ends lost 3 bases at V and 7 bases at J; junction bases unmatched: 5. Germline CDR1 reads KGHDR; CDR2 reads SFDVKD. In nucleotides, the CDR3 is TGTGCCACCAGTGATCGCGACAGGGGGGTTGGCTACACCTTC. Amino acid sequence: CATSDRDRGVGYTF.

This chain connects TRBV5-1 to TRBJ2-7; 11 positions match TRBD1. J gave up 5 bases and V 3 bases, and 7 bases lay outside the gene matches. CDR1 and CDR2 from the germline V gene are SGHRS and YFSETQ. The CDR3 is made up of 15 amino acids. CDR3 coding DNA: TGCGCCAGCAGCTCAACGGGACAGGGGGTTAACGAGCAGTACTTC. Translated: CASSSTGQGVNEQYF.

This clone showed up just once. The chain couples TRBV30 to TRBJ2-2, with TRBD2 matching over 7 bases. The V gene end was trimmed by 5 bases and the J gene end by 7 bases; junction bases not matched to a gene: 19. Germline V lookup: CDR1 GTSNPN, CDR2 SVGIG (reference sequence). The CDR3 contains 17 residues. CDR3 sequence (DNA): TGTGCCTGGGCAATAAAGCTGCCGGGAGGCCCTCACGGGGAGCTGTTTTTT. Translating gives CAWAIKLPGGPHGELFF.

V gene TRBV30 combines with J gene TRBJ2-3, with a tentative D call TRBD1 (5 bases). The CDR3 is 11 residues long. Germline-derived CDR1 and CDR2 are GTSNPN and SVGIG (reference sequence). V dropped 5 bases and J dropped 7 bases, with 10 bases sitting between them. The CDR3 nucleotides read TGTGCCTGGGCTGCAGGGTATACGCAGTATTTT. Translating gives CAWAAGYTQYF.

The sample holds one count of this clone. At one end the junction does not follow the germline gene, possibly because of a read error. The CDR3 nucleotides read TGTGCCATCAGTGGCTGGGGCACGGATACGCAGTATTTT. This translates into CAISGWGTDTQYF. The chain is built from TRBV10-3 and TRBJ2-3; tentative D call: TRBD1 (5 bases). This CDR3 is built from 13 residues. Looked up from germline, CDR1 is ENHRY and CDR2 is SYGVKD.

The chain combines TRBV28 with TRBJ2-2, with 7 bases fitting TRBD2. This CDR3 contains 15 residues. With 2 bases clipped from V and 2 bases from J, the junction kept 2 bases outside the gene matches. CDR1 and CDR2 from the germline V gene are MDHEN and SYDVKM. CDR3 nucleotide sequence: TGTGCCAGCAGTTTACCAGCGGGAAACACCGGGGAGCTGTTTTTT. The encoded protein is CASSLPAGNTGELFF.

The V call is TRBV7-2, the J call TRBJ1-2; no firm D call. CDR3 length: 15 amino acids. The V end was cut by 0 bases, the J end by 4 bases, with 12 bases between. Germline CDR1 reads SGHTA; CDR2 reads FQGNSA. CDR3 residues: CASSLAVLGVYGYTF. CDR3 nucleotides: TGTGCCAGCAGCTTAGCGGTTCTGGGAGTCTATGGCTACACCTTC.

This rearrangement joins TRBV19 to TRBJ1-3; 12 nucleotides line up with TRBD1. Trimming at V came to 3 bases and at J to 3 bases, leaving 3 bases not matched to a gene. This CDR3 has 16 amino acids. Per germline, CDR1 LNHDA and CDR2 SQIVND (reference sequence). The CDR3 sequence is CASSIGTGGLGNTIYF. CDR3 nucleotides: TGTGCCAGTAGTATCGGGACAGGGGGCCTTGGAAACACCATATATTTT.

This sequence joins TRBV4-3 and TRBJ2-2; no clear D gene. This CDR3 is built from 15 residues. CDR1 and CDR2 from the germline V gene are LGHNA and YSLEER. V lost 5 bases and J lost 1, with 11 bases in between. The CDR3 loop is CASSVRTVNTGELFF. DNA of the CDR3: TGCGCCAGCAGCGTCCGCACTGTGAACACCGGGGAGCTGTTTTTT.

This clone was seen a single time. V is TRBV19 and J is TRBJ2-5; D possibly corresponds to TRBD2 (6 bases). CDR1 is LNHDA, CDR2 SQIVND, per germline (reference sequence). Trimming stripped 3 bases from V and 3 bases from J, with 11 bases between. The CDR3 totals 14 residues. DNA of the CDR3: TGTGCCAGTAGTATCTATCGCGGGGAAGAGACCCAGTACTTC. Amino acids: CASSIYRGEETQYF.

This clone was found once. V gene TRBV27 combines with J gene TRBJ2-1, with TRBD2 matching over 10 bases. Germline loops: CDR1 MNHEY, CDR2 SMNVEV (reference sequence). The CDR3 totals 15 residues. V lost 2 bases to trimming and J lost 7 bases; unmatched junction nucleotides: 5. The CDR3 bases are TGTGCCAGCAGTTTAAGCGGGAGGGCCTGGAATGAGCAGTTCTTC. This codes for CASSLSGRAWNEQFF.

The genes are TRBV5-1 and TRBJ2-1; TRBD2 matches at 10 bases. The CDR3 extends over 16 amino acids. Trimming cost V 1 base and J 8 bases; bases outside gene matches: 9. Germline values: CDR1 SGHRS, CDR2 YFSETQ. Here the CDR3 reads CASSLLLAGKFHEQFF. The CDR3 DNA is TGCGCCAGCAGCTTGCTACTAGCGGGAAAGTTCCATGAGCAGTTCTTC.

The gene calls are TRBV7-9 and TRBJ2-7; TRBD2 matches 8 bases. Germline CDR1 and CDR2: SEHNR and FQNEAQ (reference sequence). The length of the CDR3 is 14 residues. Trimming removed 0 bases from V and 3 bases from J; junction bases left unmatched: 1. The CDR3 reads CASSLASGDYEQYF. CDR3 bases: TGTGCCAGCAGCTTAGCTAGCGGGGACTACGAGCAGTACTTC. The full variable domain, with the rest looked up from reference TRBV7-9 and TRBJ2-7, is DTGVSQNPRHKITKRGQNVTFRCDPISEHNRLYWYRQTLGQGPEFLTYFQNEAQLEKSRLLSDRFSAERPKGSFSTLEIQRTEQGDSAMYLCASSLASGDYEQYFGPGTRLTVT.

This clone was seen repeatedly, ten times or more. The V gene is TRBV7-9, the J gene TRBJ1-3; D is possibly TRBD1 (5 bases). CDR1 is SEHNR and CDR2 is FQNEAQ in the germline V gene (reference sequence). V lost 3 bases, J lost 4 bases, and 22 bases lay in between. This CDR3 is 18 amino acids long. CDR3 DNA sequence: TGTGCCAGCAGCTTGTACAGGCCACTGCGTTCTCCCGGAAACACCATATATTTT. It codes for CASSLYRPLRSPGNTIYF.

CDR3 loop: CASSTGLGPHNEQFF. CDR3 nucleotides: TGTGCCAGTAGTACCGGACTAGGGCCCCACAATGAGCAGTTCTTC. The chain has TRBV19 and TRBJ2-1; 7 nucleotides match TRBD2. With V trimmed by 4 bases and J by 5 bases, 8 bases remained unmatched. The CDR3 is made up of 15 amino acids. From germline, CDR1 is LNHDA and CDR2 SQIVND (reference sequence).

The chain is built from TRBV28 and TRBJ2-6; D possibly corresponds to TRBD2 (6 bases). The CDR3 sequence is 13 residues long. Trimming shortened V by 4 bases and J by 9 bases, and 10 bases separated the two germline ends. CDR1 and CDR2 from the germline V gene are MDHEN and SYDVKM. CDR3 in amino acids: CASSWGSGNVLTF. CDR3 DNA: TGTGCCAGCAGTTGGGGTAGCGGCAACGTCCTGACTTTC.

This sequence joins TRBV11-2 and TRBJ1-5, with D uncertain. This CDR3 region has 13 residues. The V and J ends lost 5 bases and 5 bases respectively, with 10 bases between them. Germline CDR1 and CDR2: SGHAT and FQNNGV. This chain's CDR3 is CASSPTIYQPQHF. CDR3 nucleotides: TGTGCCAGCAGCCCGACAATTTATCAGCCCCAGCATTTT.

The chain has TRBV19 and TRBJ2-1, with 14 nucleotides matching TRBD2. There are 17 residues in the CDR3. Trimming removed 3 bases from V and 7 bases from J; junction bases left unmatched: 8. Germline V gene data show CDR1 as LNHDA and CDR2 as SQIVND (reference sequence). DNA of the CDR3: TGTGCCAGTAGTATCCCGGGACTAGCGGGAGTAAGGAATGAGCAGTTCTTC. Its translation is CASSIPGLAGVRNEQFF.

The chain employs TRBV27 and TRBJ1-2; no clear D gene. V was cut by 2 bases and J by 7 bases, with 14 bases left in between. The length of the CDR3 is 14 residues. Germline-derived CDR1 and CDR2 are MNHEY and SMNVEV (reference sequence). The CDR3 DNA reads TGTGCCAGCAGTTTAAAGGGTGGGAGGAGTGGCTACACCTTC. The encoded protein is CASSLKGGRSGYTF.

J is TRBJ2-7 and V is TRBV28, with 13 bases that match TRBD2. Germline V lookup: CDR1 MDHEN, CDR2 SYDVKM. CDR3 length equals 17 residues. Germline trimming cut 5 bases from V and 7 bases from J; bases unmatched to any gene: 14. CDR3 DNA sequence: TGTGCCAGCAGTATGGCCACTCGGACTAGCGGGAGAGGTGAGCAGTACTTC. Its translation is CASSMATRTSGRGEQYF.

This clone was seen just once. This chain uses TRBV7-2 with TRBJ1-6, with a tentative D call TRBD1 (5 bases). Trimming pared 2 bases from V and 10 bases from J, leaving 12 bases between. Germline values: CDR1 SGHTA, CDR2 FQGNSA. The CDR3 is 14 amino acids. The CDR3 loop is CASSLWQGDSPLHF. The CDR3 nucleotides are TGTGCCAGCAGCTTATGGCAGGGCGACTCACCCCTCCACTTT.

The CDR3 loop is CASSPVAHQPQHF. The DNA of the CDR3 is TGTGCCAGCAGCCCAGTGGCCCATCAGCCCCAGCATTTT. The V and J genes are TRBV7-2 and TRBJ1-5; D gene uncertain. This CDR3 comprises 13 residues. V lost 5 bases and J 5 bases, leaving 10 bases between the germline ends. Germline CDR1 SGHTA, CDR2 FQGNSA.

This clone occurred a few times. The V call is TRBV25-1, the J call TRBJ2-3; D might be TRBD1 (7 bases). The germline CDR1 and CDR2 sequences are MGHDK and SYGVNS. Trimming left V 7 bases short and J 6 bases short, with 20 bases between. The CDR3 length is 15 residues. CDR3 protein: CASNDRAPGGDTQYF. The CDR3, as DNA: TGTGCCAGCAATGACCGGGCCCCAGGGGGGGATACGCAGTATTTT. The full variable domain, with the rest looked up from reference TRBV25-1 and TRBJ2-3, is EADIYQTPRYLVIGTGKKITLECSQTMGHDKMYWYQQDPGMELHLIHYSYGVNSTEKGDLSSESTVSRIRTEHFPLTLESARPSHTSQYLCASNDRAPGGDTQYFGPGTRLTVL.

J is TRBJ1-1 and V is TRBV6-4; unclear D gene. Per the germline V gene, CDR1 is MRHNA and CDR2 is SNTAGT. This CDR3 comprises 15 residues. Trimming took 8 bases from V and 6 from J, leaving 22 bases between them. CDR3 DNA: TGTGCCAGCCGCGCCGGGATGGGTGCTTCTTCTGAAGCTTTCTTT. Protein sequence: CASRAGMGASSEAFF.

The chain joins TRBV2 to TRBJ1-4; D not certain. The CDR3 extends over 16 amino acids. The V end lost 1 base, the J end lost 8 bases, and 17 bases lay between the germline ends. Germline V CDR1 and CDR2: SNHLY, FYNNEI. CDR3 residues: CASSEGPRDGREKLFF. DNA for the CDR3: TGTGCCAGCAGTGAAGGGCCCCGGGATGGGCGGGAAAAACTGTTTTTT.

The genes are TRBV9 and TRBJ1-4; 9 bases match TRBD1. V shed 7 bases, J shed 4 bases, and the junction held 5 bases outside the gene matches. This CDR3 is built from 14 residues. Germline CDR1 is SGDLS and CDR2 is YYNGEE. The CDR3 reads CASGTGGLNEKLFF. CDR3 in DNA: TGTGCCAGCGGAACAGGGGGCCTTAATGAAAAACTGTTTTTT. The whole variable domain, filled in from reference TRBV9 and TRBJ1-4, reads DSGVTQTPKHLITATGQRVTLRCSPRSGDLSVYWYQQSLDQGLQFLIQYYNGEERAKGNILERFSAQQFPDLHSELNLSSLELGDSALYFCASGTGGLNEKLFFGSGTQLSVL.

In its sample, this clone was seen once. The rearrangement links TRBV19 to TRBJ2-2; 9 bases match TRBD1. CDR3 length: 16 amino acids. Germline V gives CDR1 LNHDA, CDR2 SQIVND (reference sequence). V dropped 6 bases and J dropped 6; count of bases not matched to a gene: 11. CDR3 residues: CASRMRRDRVSGELFF. The CDR3 nucleotides read TGTGCCAGTAGAATGAGGAGGGACAGGGTATCCGGGGAGCTGTTTTTT.